Presented here are 27 T cell receptor beta chains from one specimen sequenced in a study of T cell changes during pregnancy in multiple sclerosis. Sequenced by immunoSEQ multiplex PCR; TCRdb stores in-frame clones only, minus some. This table holds roughly 50,000 clones, approximately 90% found once. The specimen comprised CD4+ T cells from peripheral blood mononuclear cells, sampled after pregnancy. The source is a female donor with multiple sclerosis, enrolled in a pregnancy study.

J is TRBJ2-5 and V is TRBV27, with D possibly matching TRBD1 (5 bases). The better agreement between TRBJ2-7 and the DNA end casts doubt on the J call. Per germline, CDR1 MNHEY and CDR2 SMNVEV (reference sequence). There are 13 residues in the CDR3. In DNA form, the CDR3 reads TGTGCCAGCAGTCCGTATACAGGCTACGAGCAGTACTTC. Its protein product is CASSPYTGYEQYF.

V gene TRBV30 combines with J gene TRBJ2-1, with TRBD1 identical over 12 bases. Germline V gives CDR1 GTSNPN, CDR2 SVGIG (reference sequence). Trimming took 2 bases from V and 7 from J; bases not matched to a gene: 6. CDR3 length equals 15 residues. The CDR3 is CAWSRDRGRVNEQFF. The CDR3 DNA reads TGTGCCTGGAGTAGGGACAGGGGGCGCGTGAATGAGCAGTTCTTC.

V is TRBV12-5 and J is TRBJ1-1; 12 nucleotides agree with TRBD1. Germline V gives CDR1 LGHNT, CDR2 FRNRAP. Unmatched junction bases numbered 14, after V lost 2 bases and J lost 4 bases. The CDR3 length is 19 residues. The CDR3 protein is CASGLLLGRDRGLSTEAFF. The CDR3 DNA sequence: TGTGCTAGTGGTTTGCTATTGGGCCGGGACAGGGGGCTCAGCACTGAAGCTTTCTTT. Looking up the rest from reference TRBV12-5 and TRBJ1-1 gives the full variable domain: DARVTQTPRHKVTEMGQEVTMRCQPILGHNTVFWYRQTMMQGLELLAYFRNRAPLDDSGMPKDRFSAEMPDATLATLKIQPSEPRDSAVYFCASGLLLGRDRGLSTEAFFGQGTRLTVV.

The genes are TRBV5-1 and TRBJ1-2; 7 bases line up with TRBD1. After removal of 1 base from V and 2 bases from J, the junction contained 5 bases not matched to a gene. Germline loops: CDR1 SGHRS, CDR2 YFSETQ. This CDR3 has 15 amino acids. CDR3 protein: CASSLPGTDNYGYTF. CDR3 DNA: TGCGCCAGCAGCTTGCCCGGGACAGACAACTATGGCTACACCTTC.

V usage is TRBV30 and J usage is TRBJ2-1; 11 bases map to TRBD2. V dropped 3 bases and J dropped 15; count of bases not matched to a gene: 16. CDR3 size: 15 residues. The germline V gene has CDR1 GTSNPN and CDR2 SVGIG (reference sequence). CDR3 DNA sequence: TGTGCCTGGAGCCCCCTCCCACTAGCGGGGGTCGGACGGTTCTTC. Translated: CAWSPLPLAGVGRFF.

The chain's CDR3 is CASSPSLGLAGASYEQYF. CDR3 DNA: TGTGCCAGCAGCCCCAGTTTAGGACTAGCGGGGGCCTCCTACGAGCAGTACTTC. The chain combines TRBV7-6 with TRBJ2-7; 13 positions agree with TRBD2. V trimming: 5 bases; J trimming: 0 bases; junction bases outside the gene matches: 10. The CDR3 totals 18 residues. In germline, CDR1 is SGHVS, CDR2 FNYEAQ.

V and J are TRBV5-4 and TRBJ1-1, with D uncertain. This CDR3 is built from 13 residues. Germline-derived CDR1 and CDR2 are SGHNT and YYREEE (reference sequence). Trimming stripped 3 bases from V and 6 bases from J, with 12 bases between. In DNA form, the CDR3 reads TGTGCCAGCAGCTCCCCGGTGGGAGCTGAAGCTTTCTTT. It is translated as CASSSPVGAEAFF.

As DNA, the CDR3 is TGTGCCAGCAGCATGACAGGGTTTAATGAGCAGTTCTTC. Translation: CASSMTGFNEQFF. V usage is TRBV5-5 and J usage is TRBJ2-1; 7 bases agree with TRBD1. Trimming cost V 4 bases and J 7 bases; bases outside gene matches: 5. The CDR3 totals 13 residues. Germline values: CDR1 SGHKS, CDR2 YYEKEE (reference sequence). Supplemented by reference TRBV5-5 and TRBJ2-1, the full variable domain reads DAGVTQSPTHLIKTRGQQVTLRCSPISGHKSVSWYQQVLGQGPQFIFQYYEKEERGRGNFPDRFSARQFPNYSSELNVNALLLGDSALYLCASSMTGFNEQFFGPGTRLTVL.

This clone is a singleton in its sample. This chain joins TRBV5-6 and TRBJ2-7; TRBD2 might be the D (5 bases). The CDR3 has 14 residues. The V and J ends lost 4 bases and 0 bases respectively, with 11 bases between them. Germline V gene lookup returns CDR1 SGHDT and CDR2 YYEEEE. The CDR3 protein is CASSRRGSSYEQYF. CDR3 in DNA: TGTGCCAGCAGCCGGAGAGGGTCCTCCTACGAGCAGTACTTC.

The V call is TRBV7-9, the J call TRBJ2-1; 8 bases agree with TRBD1. The CDR3 loop spans 15 amino acids. Germline V gene data show CDR1 as SEHNR and CDR2 as FQNEAQ (reference sequence). V gave up 8 bases and J gave up 9 bases; unmatched junction bases: 15. DNA of the CDR3: TGTGCCAGCGGCCCGGGACAGGCTCCGTGGAGTGAGCAGTTCTTC. It codes for CASGPGQAPWSEQFF. Complete variable domain (other parts from reference TRBV7-9 and TRBJ2-1): DTGVSQNPRHKITKRGQNVTFRCDPISEHNRLYWYRQTLGQGPEFLTYFQNEAQLEKSRLLSDRFSAERPKGSFSTLEIQRTEQGDSAMYLCASGPGQAPWSEQFFGPGTRLTVL.

This rearrangement joins TRBV5-1 to TRBJ2-7; 9 bases match TRBD2. CDR1 SGHRS and CDR2 YFSETQ come from the germline V gene. CDR3 length: 15 residues. The junction had 13 bases not matched to a gene; V was cut back by 7 bases and J by 5 bases. CDR3 in DNA: TGCGCCAGCTACCCCCTAGCGGGGCCCCCCCACGAGCAGTACTTC. Its protein product is CASYPLAGPPHEQYF.

The chain carries TRBV5-1 and TRBJ2-3, with D possibly TRBD2 on 6 matching bases. V lost 4 bases, J lost 0 bases, and 15 bases lay in between. CDR1 and CDR2 from the germline V gene are SGHRS and YFSETQ. The CDR3 covers 16 residues. The CDR3 loop reads CASSPEGIPSTDTQYF. CDR3 bases: TGCGCCAGCAGCCCGGAGGGGATTCCTAGCACAGATACGCAGTATTTT.

V usage is TRBV2 and J usage is TRBJ2-2, with D perhaps TRBD2 (6 bases). Trimming took off 7 bases at V and 7 bases at J, with 10 bases between the two ends. Per germline, CDR1 SNHLY and CDR2 FYNNEI. This CDR3 has 12 residues. The CDR3 region has the DNA TGTGCCAGCAATATGGGGGGCGGGGAGCTGTTTTTT. Amino acid sequence: CASNMGGGELFF.

The gene calls are TRBV4-2 and TRBJ1-5; tentatively, D is TRBD1 (6 bases). Between the trimmed V and J ends, which lost 3 bases and 2 bases, there was a span of 14 bases. This CDR3 is built from 16 residues. Germline V lookup: CDR1 LGHNA, CDR2 YNFKEQ. The CDR3 loop is CASSQAQGRGNQPQHF. The CDR3 DNA reads TGTGCCAGCAGCCAGGCACAGGGAAGGGGCAATCAGCCCCAGCATTTT.

The chain is built from TRBV7-2 and TRBJ2-7; the D gene is possibly TRBD2 (5 bases). Germline V lookup: CDR1 SGHTA, CDR2 FQGNSA. The CDR3 sequence is 12 residues long. V was pared by 5 bases and J by 7 bases, with 12 bases between. The CDR3 is CASSTYPGEQYF. The CDR3 nucleotides read TGTGCCAGCAGCACCTACCCGGGGGAGCAGTACTTC.

In this sample, this clone turned up once. This chain's CDR3 is CASSAQGTTGGRGYTF. The CDR3 coding sequence is TGTGCCAGCAGCGCCCAGGGGACGACGGGCGGCCGGGGCTACACCTTC. The chain employs TRBV14 and TRBJ1-2; D perhaps matches TRBD1 (6 bases). Germline-derived CDR1 and CDR2 are SGHDN and FVKESK. The CDR3 has 16 amino acids. Trimming shortened V by 5 bases and J by 8 bases, and 24 bases separated the two germline ends.

The genes are TRBV19 and TRBJ2-7; TRBD2 matches 10 bases. Germline V gene lookup returns CDR1 LNHDA and CDR2 SQIVND (reference sequence). V lost 3 bases, J lost 5 bases, and 4 bases stayed unmatched. The CDR3 sequence is 14 residues long. The CDR3 loop reads CASSITGTSDEQYF. CDR3 nucleotides: TGTGCCAGTAGTATCACCGGGACTAGCGACGAGCAGTACTTC.

The chain couples TRBV11-2 to TRBJ2-7; 10 positions match TRBD2. The germline V gene encodes CDR1 SGHAT and CDR2 FQNNGV. Trimming at V came to 1 base and at J to 3 bases, leaving 15 bases not matched to a gene. The CDR3 is 19 amino acids. The CDR3 coding sequence is TGTGCCAGCAGCTTAGGATTGACTAGCGGGCGACGGGTAGGCTACGAGCAGTACTTC. Translation: CASSLGLTSGRRVGYEQYF.

The rearrangement joins TRBV28 to TRBJ1-1; the D is unclear. V was clipped by 9 bases and J by 0 bases, with 8 bases between them. CDR1 MDHEN and CDR2 SYDVKM come from the germline V gene. The CDR3 runs to 12 residues. The CDR3 DNA reads TGTGCCAGGGAGCAGATGAACACTGAAGCTTTCTTT. Translation: CAREQMNTEAFF.

This clone is a singleton in its sample. V and J are TRBV27 and TRBJ1-3; no clear D. CDR3 length: 17 amino acids. The V and J ends lost 5 bases and 0 bases respectively, with 17 bases between them. Germline lookup yields CDR1 MNHEY and CDR2 SMNVEV (reference sequence). CDR3 in amino acids: CASSPYAVTYSGNTIYF. Here the CDR3 DNA reads TGTGCCAGCAGTCCCTATGCAGTGACTTACTCTGGAAACACCATATATTTT.

The rearrangement joins TRBV5-1 to TRBJ2-7, with TRBD2 matching 12 bases. V shed 4 bases and J 4 bases; nucleotides not matched to a gene: 12. Germline V gene lookup returns CDR1 SGHRS and CDR2 YFSETQ. The CDR3 runs 17 residues. The CDR3 nucleotides read TGCGCCAGCAGCCCGGGACTAGCGGGCTCCCCTGAGTACGAGCAGTACTTC. Translation: CASSPGLAGSPEYEQYF.

This chain links TRBV6-1 with TRBJ1-1; D uncertain. Trimming pared 6 bases from V and 0 bases from J, leaving 11 bases between. Germline V lookup: CDR1 MNHNS, CDR2 SASEGT. The CDR3 consists of 14 residues. The DNA of the CDR3 is TGTGCCAGCAGAAAAACACCCGTGAACACTGAAGCTTTCTTT. Amino acids: CASRKTPVNTEAFF.

V gene TRBV14 combines with J gene TRBJ1-1; D remains ambiguous. Per germline, CDR1 SGHDN and CDR2 FVKESK. CDR3 length equals 14 residues. Trimming left V 0 bases short and J 1 base short, with 6 bases between. In DNA form, the CDR3 reads TGTGCCAGCAGCCAAGACGCAGGGAACACTGAAGCTTTCTTT. It yields the protein CASSQDAGNTEAFF.

This clone was detected a few times. V gene TRBV19 combines with J gene TRBJ2-7; tentatively, D is TRBD1 (6 bases). The length of the CDR3 is 14 residues. V dropped 4 bases and J dropped 3 bases, with 13 bases sitting between them. The germline V gene encodes CDR1 LNHDA and CDR2 SQIVND (reference sequence). The CDR3 sequence: CASSKGTPIYEQYF. CDR3 in DNA: TGTGCCAGTAGTAAGGGGACACCAATCTACGAGCAGTACTTC. Drawing the rest from reference TRBV19 and TRBJ2-7, the complete variable domain is DGGITQSPKYLFRKEGQNVTLSCEQNLNHDAMYWYRQDPGQGLRLIYYSQIVNDFQKGDIAEGYSVSREKKESFPLTVTSAQKNPTAFYLCASSKGTPIYEQYFGPGTRLTVT.

The chain combines TRBV5-1 with TRBJ1-4; possible D gene TRBD1, 5 bases. Deletions cut 5 bases from V and 6 bases from J, with 14 bases between. Looked up from germline, CDR1 is SGHRS and CDR2 is YFSETQ. The CDR3 contains 14 residues. CDR3 region: CASSDMGPDEKLFF. CDR3 DNA sequence: TGCGCCAGCAGTGACATGGGGCCGGATGAAAAACTGTTTTTT.

The V gene is TRBV19, the J gene TRBJ2-1, with 10 bases identical to TRBD2. The CDR3 runs 14 residues. CDR1 LNHDA and CDR2 SQIVND come from the germline V gene (reference sequence). J lost 7 bases, V lost 5 bases, and 5 bases had no gene match. The CDR3 DNA follows: TGTGCCAGTAGTCAAGCGGGAGGGTTTAATGAGCAGTTCTTC. Its translation: CASSQAGGFNEQFF.

The chain combines TRBV28 with TRBJ1-1; TRBD1 matches at 10 bases. This CDR3 spans 15 amino acids. Trimming at V came to 7 bases and at J to 7 bases, leaving 12 bases not matched to a gene. Germline assignment: CDR1 MDHEN and CDR2 SYDVKM. The CDR3 sequence: CASMLGGQGMDEAFF. The DNA of the CDR3 is TGTGCCAGCATGTTGGGGGGACAGGGGATGGATGAAGCTTTCTTT.